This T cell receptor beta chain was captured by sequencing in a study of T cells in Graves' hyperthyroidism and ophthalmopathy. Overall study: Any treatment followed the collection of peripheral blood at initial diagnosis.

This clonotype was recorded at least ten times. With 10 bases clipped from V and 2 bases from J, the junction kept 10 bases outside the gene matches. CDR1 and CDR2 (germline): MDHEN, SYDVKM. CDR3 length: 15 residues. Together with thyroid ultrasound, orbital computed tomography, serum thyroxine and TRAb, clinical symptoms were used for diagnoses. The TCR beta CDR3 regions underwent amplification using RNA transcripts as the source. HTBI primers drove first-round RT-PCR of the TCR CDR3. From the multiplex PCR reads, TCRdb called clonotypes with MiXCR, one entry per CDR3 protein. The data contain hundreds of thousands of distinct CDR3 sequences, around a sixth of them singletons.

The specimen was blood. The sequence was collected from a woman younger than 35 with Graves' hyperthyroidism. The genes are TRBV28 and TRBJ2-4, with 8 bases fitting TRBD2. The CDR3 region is CATVSAGASKNIQYF. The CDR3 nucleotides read TGTGCCACAGTCTCAGCGGGAGCGTCCAAAAACATTCAGTACTTC.